This TCR beta chain was documented in a study of CD8 T cells in Susac syndrome. It was treatment-naive patients with stable or active relapsing-remitting disease who made up the multiple sclerosis controls. TEMRA cells were enriched by FACS, and CD4+ and CD8+ T cells were negatively isolated. cDNA came from around 0.5 to 1 ug RNA primed by random hexamers. Amplification of TCR beta CDR3 by immunoSEQ multiplex PCR spanned 54 Vbeta and 13 Jbeta. TCRdb re-called the immunoSEQ multiplex PCR reads through MiXCR, storing one row per CDR3 protein. The table lists fewer than 350,000 distinct CDR3 sequences, 90% to 95% of them singletons. In germline, CDR1 is SEHNR, CDR2 FQNEAQ (reference sequence). The V end lost 1 base, the J end lost 4 bases, and 14 bases lay between the germline ends. The CDR3 totals 15 residues.

The TCR comes from a human donor with multiple sclerosis. Sequenced material: CD4+ T cells from PBMCs. The rearrangement joins TRBV7-9 to TRBJ2-7; TRBD1 is a possible D gene (5 bases). Here the CDR3 reads CASSLGLGQAYEQYF. The CDR3 DNA reads as TGTGCCAGCAGCTTAGGTTTGGGGCAGGCATACGAGCAGTACTTC.